This T cell receptor (beta chain) emerged from a study of cytomegalovirus exposure and HLA in healthy donors. The overall study: Of the donors genotyped, 398 in all, about 82% fell in the Caucasian-associated ancestry cluster.

V was shortened by 8 bases and J by 7 bases, with 12 bases between the two germline ends. The CDR3 consists of 12 residues. Germline V gene data show CDR1 as LNHDA and CDR2 as SQIVND (reference sequence). The study ran its PCR with 60 Vbeta and 13 Jbeta primers. Some clones are missing from TCRdb's copy, which holds only in-frame ones; the method was immunoSEQ multiplex PCR. The table lists 100,000 to 150,000 clones, approximately 78% of them singletons. The J gene is TRBJ1-5, the V gene TRBV19; a weak D match, TRBD1 (5 bases). Sequenced sample: PBMCs. The receptor was isolated from a woman aged 25 to 39 in good health and CMV-seronegative. Written as DNA, the CDR3 is TGTGCCAGTGGTGGGGGGGGGCAGCCCCAGCATTTT. Translated: CASGGGGQPQHF.